The count of the clone carrying this TCR beta chain is one. The data belong to a study of blood T cell repertoires in COVID-19. Looking at the study overall: There were acute and convalescent COVID-19 samples, and they came from the United States, Italy and Spain. From T cells, B-cell-depleted T cells, or PBMCs came the material, which was cDNA or gDNA.

Here immunoSEQ multiplex PCR was the method, and the copy in TCRdb shows in-frame clones only, minus some. The profile shows a few hundred thousand clones, about 91% of them singletons. The length of the CDR3 is 15 residues. Germline CDR1 KGHDR, CDR2 SFDVKD. The junction had 6 bases not matched to a gene; V was cut back by 3 bases and J by 5 bases. The sequence derives from a middle-aged woman with acute COVID-19. Specimen: PBMCs or T cells enriched from blood (not recorded which). The rearrangement uses TRBV24-1 and TRBJ2-5, with 9 nucleotides matching TRBD1. The CDR3 spells CATSDPTGGQETQYF. DNA for the CDR3: TGTGCCACCAGTGATCCAACAGGGGGCCAGGAGACCCAGTACTTC.